This TCR beta chain was sequenced for a study of CD8+ T cells in alopecia areata. Findings and limits, study-wide: Whereas mice showed it more clearly, TCR sharing across patients was murkier, possibly because of HLA.

Following extraction, RNA underwent reverse transcription to cDNA, which served as the sequencing template. Assay used: immunoSEQ multiplex PCR; TCRdb lists only in-frame clones, some missing. The profile shows 100,000 to 150,000 clones, 45% to 60% of them singletons. This CDR3 contains 17 residues. V shed 3 bases and J 2 bases; nucleotides not matched to a gene: 10. In germline, CDR1 is LGHNA, CDR2 YSLEER. This clone has a handful of counts. The antigen remains unidentified. Sampling of alopecia areata patients yielded lesional scalp punch biopsies as well as peripheral blood. This receptor was obtained from a human donor with alopecia areata. This specimen consisted of CD4+ T cells sorted from blood, obtained at week 0. The rearrangement links TRBV4-3 to TRBJ2-7; 10 bases fit TRBD2. The CDR3 sequence: CASSQGLTSGWAYEQYF. CDR3 sequence (DNA): TGCGCCAGCAGCCAGGGGCTGACTAGCGGGTGGGCCTACGAGCAGTACTTC.